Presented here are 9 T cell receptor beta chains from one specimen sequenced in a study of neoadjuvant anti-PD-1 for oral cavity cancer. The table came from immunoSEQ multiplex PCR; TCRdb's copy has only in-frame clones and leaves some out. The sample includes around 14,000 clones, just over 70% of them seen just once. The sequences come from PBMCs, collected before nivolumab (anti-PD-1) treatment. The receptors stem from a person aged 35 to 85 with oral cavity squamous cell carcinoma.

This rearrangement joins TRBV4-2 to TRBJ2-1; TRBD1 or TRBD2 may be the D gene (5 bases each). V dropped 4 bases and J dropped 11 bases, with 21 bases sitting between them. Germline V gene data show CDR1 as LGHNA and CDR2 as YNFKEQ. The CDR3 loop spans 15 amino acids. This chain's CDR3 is CASSRSGLGEYQQFF. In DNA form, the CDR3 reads TGTGCCAGCAGCCGATCTGGACTGGGGGAGTATCAGCAGTTCTTC.

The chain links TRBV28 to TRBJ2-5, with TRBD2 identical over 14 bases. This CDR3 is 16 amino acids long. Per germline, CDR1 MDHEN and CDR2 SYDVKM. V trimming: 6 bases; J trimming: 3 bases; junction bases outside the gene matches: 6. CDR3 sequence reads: CASRGLTSGREETQYF. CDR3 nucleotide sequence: TGTGCCAGCAGGGGGTTGACTAGCGGGAGGGAAGAGACCCAGTACTTC.

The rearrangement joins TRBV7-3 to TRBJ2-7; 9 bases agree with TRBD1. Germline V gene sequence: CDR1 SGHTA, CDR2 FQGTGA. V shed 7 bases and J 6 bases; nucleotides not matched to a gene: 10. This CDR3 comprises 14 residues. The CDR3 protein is CASTLGTGSGEQYF. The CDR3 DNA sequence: TGTGCCAGCACCCTGGGGACAGGGTCAGGCGAGCAGTACTTC.

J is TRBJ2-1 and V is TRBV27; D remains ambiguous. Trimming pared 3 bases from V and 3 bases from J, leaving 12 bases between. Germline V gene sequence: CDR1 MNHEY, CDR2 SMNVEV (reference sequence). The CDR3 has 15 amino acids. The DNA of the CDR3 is TGTGCCAGCAGTTTCCAAGACGCTTTCTACAATGAGCAGTTCTTC. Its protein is CASSFQDAFYNEQFF.

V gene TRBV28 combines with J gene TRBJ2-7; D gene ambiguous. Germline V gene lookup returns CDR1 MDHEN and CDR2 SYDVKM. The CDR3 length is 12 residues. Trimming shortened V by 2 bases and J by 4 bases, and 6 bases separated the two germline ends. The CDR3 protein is CASSLIKYEQYF. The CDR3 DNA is TGTGCCAGCAGTTTAATCAAGTACGAGCAGTACTTC.

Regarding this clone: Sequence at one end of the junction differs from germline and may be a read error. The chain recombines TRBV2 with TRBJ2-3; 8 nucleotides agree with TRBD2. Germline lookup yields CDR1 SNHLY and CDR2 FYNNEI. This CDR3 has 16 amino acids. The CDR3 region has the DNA TGTGTCAGCAAAGCCTTAGCGGGGTATAGCACAGATACGCAGTATTTT. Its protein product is CVSKALAGYSTDTQYF.

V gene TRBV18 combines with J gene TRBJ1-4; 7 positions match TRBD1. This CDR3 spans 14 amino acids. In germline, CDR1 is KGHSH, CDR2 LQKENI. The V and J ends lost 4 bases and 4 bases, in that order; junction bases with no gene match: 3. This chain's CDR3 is CASSRRDSNEKLFF. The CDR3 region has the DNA TGTGCCAGCTCACGCCGGGACAGTAATGAAAAACTGTTTTTT.

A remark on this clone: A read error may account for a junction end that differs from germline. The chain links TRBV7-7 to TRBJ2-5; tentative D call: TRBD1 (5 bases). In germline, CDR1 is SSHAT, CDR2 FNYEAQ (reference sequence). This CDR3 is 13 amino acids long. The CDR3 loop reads CASSLWTRETQYF. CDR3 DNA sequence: TGTGCTAGCAGCTTATGGACACGGGAGACCCAGTACTTC.

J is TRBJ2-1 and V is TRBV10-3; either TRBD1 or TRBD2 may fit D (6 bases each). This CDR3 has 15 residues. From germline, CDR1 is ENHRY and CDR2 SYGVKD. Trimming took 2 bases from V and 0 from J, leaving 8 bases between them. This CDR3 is CAISEEGGSYNEQFF. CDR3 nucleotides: TGTGCCATCAGTGAGGAGGGGGGCTCCTACAATGAGCAGTTCTTC.